The present TCR beta chain was sequenced within a study of T cells in women clearing cervical HPV infection. Study in general: HLA type could not be excluded as a confounder.

This CDR3 is 17 amino acids long. V lost 5 bases to trimming and J lost 5 bases; unmatched junction nucleotides: 17. The germline gives CDR1 SQVTM, CDR2 ANQGSEA. Dot-blot hybridization genotyped cervical HPV amplified with MY09/MY11 PCR. On this clone itself: The read is 3 residues too short to cover the CDR3 end, so that end is filled in from the germline J gene.

Repertoires were generated with immunoSEQ multiplex PCR, while TCRdb's copy carries only in-frame clones and drops some. The sample table sets out about 35,000 clones. The origin of this receptor is a woman aged 18 to 75 with a cervical HPV16 infection that either progressed to CIN3+ or cleared (not recorded which). This rearrangement joins TRBV29-1 to TRBJ2-3; 9 bases agree with TRBD2. Sequenced: blood buffy coat. CDR3 region: CSVLPPPSAGGGDTQYF. The CDR3 bases that were read are TGCAGCGTTCTCCCCCCTCCCTCAGCGGGAGGTGGAGATACG.